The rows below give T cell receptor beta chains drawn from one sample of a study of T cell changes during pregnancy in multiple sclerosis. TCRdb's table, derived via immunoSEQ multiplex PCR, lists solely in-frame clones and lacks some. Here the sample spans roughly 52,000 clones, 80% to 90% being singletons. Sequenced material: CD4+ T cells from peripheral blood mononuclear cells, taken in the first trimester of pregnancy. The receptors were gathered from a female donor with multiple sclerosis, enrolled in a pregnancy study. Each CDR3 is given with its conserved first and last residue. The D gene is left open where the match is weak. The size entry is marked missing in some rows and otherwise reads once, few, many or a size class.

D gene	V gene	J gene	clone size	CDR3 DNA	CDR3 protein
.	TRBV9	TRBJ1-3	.	TGTGCCAGCAGCGCCCAACCCACAGGGTGGGGAAACACCATATATTTT	CASSAQPTGWGNTIYF
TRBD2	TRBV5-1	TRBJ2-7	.	TGCGCCAGCAGGTTAGCGGGAGTCGAGTACTTC	CASRLAGVEYF
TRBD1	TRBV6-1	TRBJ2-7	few	TGTGCCAGCAAGCCGGGACAGGGGGCGGATGAGCAGTACTTC	CASKPGQGADEQYF
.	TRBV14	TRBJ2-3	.	TGTGCCAGCAGCCAAGAATATGGGCGAAGGGGGAGGGCCCTCGGTACGCAGTATTTT	CASSQEYGRRGRALGTQYF
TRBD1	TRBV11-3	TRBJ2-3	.	TGTGCCAGCAGCTCAGGGGGCAGCACAGATACGCAGTATTTT	CASSSGGSTDTQYF
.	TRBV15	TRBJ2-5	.	TGTGCCACCAGCAGAGACAGGGCCCAAGAGACCCAGTACTTC	CATSRDRAQETQYF
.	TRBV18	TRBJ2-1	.	TGTGCCAGCTCACCAGGGGGCGGTGAGCAGTTCTTC	CASSPGGGEQFF
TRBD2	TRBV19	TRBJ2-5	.	TGTGCCAGTAGTACCCCCCGGACTAGCGTCCAAGAGACCCAGTACTTC	CASSTPRTSVQETQYF
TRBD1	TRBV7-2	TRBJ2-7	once	TGTGCCAGCAGCTTACACCCAGGGGGCGAGCAGTACTTC	CASSLHPGGEQYF
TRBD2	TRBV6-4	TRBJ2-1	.	TGTGCCAGCAGTGACGGGACTAGCGACTACAATGAGCAGTTCTTC	CASSDGTSDYNEQFF
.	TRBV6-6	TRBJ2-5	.	TGTGCCACCAAACAGCAAGAGACCCAGTACTTC	CATKQQETQYF
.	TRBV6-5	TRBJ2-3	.	TGTGCCAGCACCAGCCCAGCGGGCTTTGGGATTACGCAGTATTTT	CASTSPAGFGITQYF
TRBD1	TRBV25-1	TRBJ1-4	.	TGTGCCAGCAGAGAAACAGGGGTTCAGGAAAAACTGTTTTTT	CASRETGVQEKLFF
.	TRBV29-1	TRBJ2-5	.	TGCAGCGTTGAAAGTAGCGGAGAGACCCAGTACTTC	CSVESSGETQYF
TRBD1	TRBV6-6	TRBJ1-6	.	TGTGCCAGCAGCCTACAGGGGCTCGTGTATTCACCCCTCCACTTT	CASSLQGLVYSPLHF
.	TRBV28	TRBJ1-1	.	TGTGCCAGCAGTTGGGGGGAGGCTGAAGCTTTCTTT	CASSWGEAEAFF
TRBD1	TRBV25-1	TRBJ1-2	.	TGTGCCAGCAGTGAGGCAGGGGGTAACTATGGCTACACCTTC	CASSEAGGNYGYTF
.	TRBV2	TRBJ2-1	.	TGTGCCAGCAGTGACACGGGGACTTACAATGAGCAGTTCTTC	CASSDTGTYNEQFF
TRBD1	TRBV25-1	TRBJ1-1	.	TGTGCCAGCAGCCCGGGACAGGGGCGTTTCACTTTCTTT	CASSPGQGRFTFF
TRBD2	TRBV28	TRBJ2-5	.	TGTGCCAGCAGTCCCCCTAGCGGACCAGGGGAGACCCAGTACTTC	CASSPPSGPGETQYF
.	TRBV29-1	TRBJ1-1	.	TGCAGCGTTGGAGTTTCGCCTTCGGGGAACACTGAAGCTTTCTTT	CSVGVSPSGNTEAFF
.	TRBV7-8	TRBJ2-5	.	TGTGCCAGCAGCCTATTAGGGGTAGCCGGTTACCAAGAGACCCAGTACTTC	CASSLLGVAGYQETQYF
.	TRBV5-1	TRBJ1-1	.	TGCGCCAGCAGCGCTGACAGCCAGGTAACGGCTTTCTTT	CASSADSQVTAFF
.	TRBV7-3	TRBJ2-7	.	TGTGCCAGCAGCATTGGGGCCCTCACCAACTCCTACGAGCAGTACTTC	CASSIGALTNSYEQYF
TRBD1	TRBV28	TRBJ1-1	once	TGTGCCAGCAGTTTTCAGGACAGGGGTGGTACTGAAGCTTTCTTT	CASSFQDRGGTEAFF
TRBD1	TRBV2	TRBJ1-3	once	TGTGCCAGCAGCGCTCGACAGGGACCCACTGGAAACACCATATATTTT	CASSARQGPTGNTIYF
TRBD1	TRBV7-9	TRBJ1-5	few	TGTGCCAGCACCCCGGGACAGGGAAGCAATCAGCCCCAGCATTTT	CASTPGQGSNQPQHF
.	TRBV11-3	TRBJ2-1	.	TGTGCCAGCAGCTATACGTCCCAGTTTCACAATGAGCAGTTCTTC	CASSYTSQFHNEQFF
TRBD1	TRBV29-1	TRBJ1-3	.	TGCAGCGTAGGGGACAGAACGGTGGGCAACACCATATATTTT	CSVGDRTVGNTIYF
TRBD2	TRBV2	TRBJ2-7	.	TGTGCCAGCAGAGATCTGGGACTAGCGAGCTCCTACGAGCAGTACTTC	CASRDLGLASSYEQYF
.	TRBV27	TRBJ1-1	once	TGTGCCAGCAGGATACAGGGCCGCCAAGTGAACACTGAAGCTTTCTTT	CASRIQGRQVNTEAFF
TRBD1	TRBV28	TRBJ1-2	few	TGTGCCAGCCTACAGGGGCGGAGCTATGGCTACACCTTC	CASLQGRSYGYTF
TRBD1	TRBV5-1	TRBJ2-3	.	TGCGCCAGCAGCTTGGACGGGGACAGGGGTGATACGCAGTATTTT	CASSLDGDRGDTQYF
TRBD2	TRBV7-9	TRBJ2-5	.	TGTGCCAGCAGCTCAGAGCTGGCTAGCGGGGGGGCCTTAGAGACCCAGTACTTC	CASSSELASGGALETQYF
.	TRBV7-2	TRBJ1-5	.	TGTGCCAGCAGCCTCGGGACAAATCAGCCCCAGCATTTT	CASSLGTNQPQHF
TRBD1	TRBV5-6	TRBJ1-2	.	TGTGCCAGCAGCTTGGGGGACAGGGAAAATGGCTACACCTTC	CASSLGDRENGYTF
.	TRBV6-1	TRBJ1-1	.	TGTGCCAGCAGTGAACTTCGTTCCAGGGGCACTGAAGCTTTCTTT	CASSELRSRGTEAFF
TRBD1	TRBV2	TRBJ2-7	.	TGTGCCAGCAGCCTAGTAACCGGGACAGGTACCCCCTACGAGCAGTACTTC	CASSLVTGTGTPYEQYF
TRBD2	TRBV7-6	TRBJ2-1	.	TGTGCCAGCAGCCCCGAAAGCAGGGGACTAGCGGGGGGAACCTACTACAATGAGCAGTTCTTC	CASSPESRGLAGGTYYNEQFF
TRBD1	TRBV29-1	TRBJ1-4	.	TGCAGCGTGCCAGGGGGATCTAATGAAAAACTGTTTTTT	CSVPGGSNEKLFF
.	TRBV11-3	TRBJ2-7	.	TGTGCCAGCAGCTCTTATACCTCCTCGGCGGGGAACGAGCAGTACTTC	CASSSYTSSAGNEQYF
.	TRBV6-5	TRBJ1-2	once	TGTGCCACCCGCCCCCCCGGGACTCCGTATGGCTACACCTTC	CATRPPGTPYGYTF
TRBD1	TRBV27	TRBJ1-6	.	TGTGCCAGCAGCTCGAGGGGGCAGTCCTATAATTCACCCCTCCACTTT	CASSSRGQSYNSPLHF
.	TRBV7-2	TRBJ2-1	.	TGTGCCAGCAGCTTAGCCAATTACAATGAGCAGTTCTTC	CASSLANYNEQFF
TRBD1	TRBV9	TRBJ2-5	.	TGTGCCAGCAGCGTAGGGGACAGGGGTGGAGAGACCCAGTACTTC	CASSVGDRGGETQYF
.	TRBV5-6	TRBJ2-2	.	TGTGCCAGCACCCGTCGAGGCTTGAACACCGGGGAGCTGTTTTTT	CASTRRGLNTGELFF
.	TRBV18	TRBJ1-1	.	TGTGCCAGCTCGCCGACACAGAACACTGAAGCTTTCTTT	CASSPTQNTEAFF
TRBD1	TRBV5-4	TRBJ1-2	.	TGTGCCAGCAGCTTGGCCTCGGCAGGGGGCTATGGCTACACCTTC	CASSLASAGGYGYTF
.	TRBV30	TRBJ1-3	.	TGTGCCTGGAGTGTACTGGCTGGAAACACCATATATTTT	CAWSVLAGNTIYF
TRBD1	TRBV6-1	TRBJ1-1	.	TGTGCCGGTCGACAGGGGGCGAACACTGAAGCTTTCTTT	CAGRQGANTEAFF
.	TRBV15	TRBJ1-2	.	TGTGCCACCAGCAGAAACACCCCCAGGGAGGCGCGCTATGGCTACACCTTC	CATSRNTPREARYGYTF
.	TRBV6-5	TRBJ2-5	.	TGTGCCAGCAGGCCAAGCGGCCAAGAGACCCAGTACTTC	CASRPSGQETQYF
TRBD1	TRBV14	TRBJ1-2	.	TGTGCCAGCAGCCAAGCCAGCACAGGGGCGGTGTGGGGCTACACCTTC	CASSQASTGAVWGYTF